This T cell receptor beta chain originates from a study of blood T cell repertoires in COVID-19. About the study: The study drew acute and convalescent COVID-19 samples from the United States, Italy and Spain. PBMCs, B-cell-depleted T cells, or T cells were the source of the cDNA or gDNA that made up the material.

CDR3 size: 11 residues. Between the trimmed V and J ends, which lost 5 bases and 8 bases, there was a span of 12 bases. Germline assignment: CDR1 SQVTM and CDR2 ANQGSEA. Authors' methods: Reference gene primer amplification in the assay estimated nucleated cell counts. Here immunoSEQ multiplex PCR was the method, and the copy in TCRdb shows in-frame clones only, minus some. That table supplies the V and J calls and clone size; D and trimming were determined from the DNA. Among roughly 78,000 clones listed, about 89% were seen once. This clone appeared once. What was sequenced was peripheral blood. This TCR came from a man between 60 and 70 years old with acute or convalescent COVID-19. J is TRBJ1-2 and V is TRBV29-1, with D hard to call. CDR3 sequence: CSVSGSRGYTF. The CDR3 DNA follows: TGCAGCGTTTCCGGTTCGCGGGGCTACACCTTC. Full variable domain (rest looked up from reference TRBV29-1 and TRBJ1-2): SAVISQKPSRDICQRGTSLTIQCQVDSQVTMMFWYRQQPGQSLTLIATANQGSEATYESGFVIDKFPISRPNLTFSTLTVSNMSPEDSSIYLCSVSGSRGYTFGSGTRLTVV.